The clone carrying this T cell receptor (beta chain) was observed once. This entry belongs to a study of blood T cell repertoires in COVID-19. Whole-study context: From the United States, Italy and Spain came samples of acute and convalescent COVID-19. PBMCs, B-cell-depleted T cells, or T cells provided the cDNA or gDNA that made up the material.

TCRdb's table, derived via immunoSEQ multiplex PCR, lists solely in-frame clones and lacks some. The sample contains approximately 110,000 clones, roughly 76% of which appear only once. J was trimmed by 4 bases and V by 6 bases; bases with no gene match: 8. CDR3 length equals 15 residues. Germline-derived CDR1 and CDR2 are LNHDA and SQIVND (reference sequence). This chain uses TRBV19 with TRBJ1-3; TRBD1 agrees at 8 bases. The sequence derives from a woman aged 70 to 79 with acute or convalescent COVID-19. Sequenced input: peripheral blood. The CDR3 region is CASRPDRASGNTIYF. Here the CDR3 DNA reads TGTGCCAGTAGACCGGACAGGGCGAGCGGAAACACCATATATTTT. The whole variable domain, filled in from reference TRBV19 and TRBJ1-3, reads DGGITQSPKYLFRKEGQNVTLSCEQNLNHDAMYWYRQDPGQGLRLIYYSQIVNDFQKGDIAEGYSVSREKKESFPLTVTSAQKNPTAFYLCASRPDRASGNTIYFGEGSWLTVV.